These 5 T cell receptor beta chains originate from one sample sequenced in a study of blood T cell repertoires in COVID-19. TCRdb's copy holds only in-frame clones and misses some; the assay was immunoSEQ multiplex PCR. The table records 150,000 to 200,000 clones, 86% of them present only once. The sequencing sample was made of peripheral blood. All receptors derive from a woman aged 55 to 70 with COVID-19, enrolled during active disease.

The J gene is TRBJ2-1, the V gene TRBV7-2; D is unclear. In germline, CDR1 is SGHTA, CDR2 FQGNSA. V dropped 7 bases and J dropped 0 bases, with 7 bases sitting between them. This CDR3 region has 13 residues. This CDR3 is CASTLSSYNEQFF. CDR3 nucleotides: TGTGCCAGCACCCTGAGCTCCTACAATGAGCAGTTCTTC.

The J gene is TRBJ2-7, the V gene TRBV7-2, with D possibly being TRBD1 (5 bases). The germline V gene encodes CDR1 SGHTA and CDR2 FQGNSA. With 0 bases removed from V and 3 bases from J, the gap between germline ends came to 12 bases. The CDR3 is made up of 15 amino acids. The chain's CDR3 is CASSLAILGLYEQYF. The CDR3 DNA reads TGTGCCAGCAGCTTAGCTATTTTGGGGCTCTACGAGCAGTACTTC.

The gene calls are TRBV19 and TRBJ2-2; no definite D call. There are 12 residues in the CDR3. Per germline, CDR1 LNHDA and CDR2 SQIVND (reference sequence). Trimming left V 7 bases short and J 5 bases short, with 8 bases between. CDR3 nucleotides: TGTGCCAGTACAACGGTAACCGGGGAGCTGTTTTTT. This sequence encodes CASTTVTGELFF.

V and J are TRBV19 and TRBJ2-7; tentative D call: TRBD2 (5 bases). This CDR3 spans 15 amino acids. The ends were cut back, 11 bases at V and 6 bases at J, with 26 bases in the middle. The germline V gene has CDR1 LNHDA and CDR2 SQIVND (reference sequence). The CDR3 reads CALGDAGGQRAEQYF. In nucleotides, the CDR3 is TGTGCCCTTGGCGACGCGGGCGGGCAAAGGGCCGAGCAGTACTTC.

The chain couples TRBV6-2 or TRBV6-3 to TRBJ1-2, with 8 bases matching TRBD1. The CDR3 consists of 15 residues. The V and J ends lost 4 bases and 4 bases, in that order; junction bases with no gene match: 8. CDR1 MNHEY and CDR2 SVGEGT come from the germline V gene. The CDR3 reads CASSSADRAGYGYTF. The CDR3 DNA sequence: TGTGCCAGCAGTTCCGCGGACAGGGCCGGCTATGGCTACACCTTC.